This T cell receptor beta chain was documented in a study of shared clonotypes between healthy human individuals. This clone was counted once. Antigen specificity is unknown. Only CD45RO-negative cells positively selected for CCR7 counted as naive CD8 cells, so terminally differentiated effector memory CD45RA+ cells were excluded. The study's findings and limits: An anticipated effect of sequencing depth on clonotype sharing among donors was recognized. The sharing of about 5% of naive CD4 clonotypes was seen across several donors. The sampled material consisted only of blood, and tissue repertoires are likely to differ.

TCRdb's table, derived via immunoSEQ multiplex PCR, lists solely in-frame clones and lacks some. The sample records about 750,000 clones, 80% to 95% being singletons. The ends were cut back, 7 bases at V and 3 bases at J, with 16 bases in the middle. Germline CDR1 and CDR2: MNHNY and SVGAGI (reference sequence). CDR3 length equals 15 residues. The TCR was taken from a young man in good health. V gene TRBV6-6 combines with J gene TRBJ2-1; D possibly matches TRBD1 or TRBD2 (6 bases each). The sample comprised naive CD8+ T cells sorted from blood. The CDR3 sequence is CASNEGGGHYNEQFF. CDR3 bases: TGTGCCAGCAACGAAGGAGGGGGGCACTACAATGAGCAGTTCTTC.